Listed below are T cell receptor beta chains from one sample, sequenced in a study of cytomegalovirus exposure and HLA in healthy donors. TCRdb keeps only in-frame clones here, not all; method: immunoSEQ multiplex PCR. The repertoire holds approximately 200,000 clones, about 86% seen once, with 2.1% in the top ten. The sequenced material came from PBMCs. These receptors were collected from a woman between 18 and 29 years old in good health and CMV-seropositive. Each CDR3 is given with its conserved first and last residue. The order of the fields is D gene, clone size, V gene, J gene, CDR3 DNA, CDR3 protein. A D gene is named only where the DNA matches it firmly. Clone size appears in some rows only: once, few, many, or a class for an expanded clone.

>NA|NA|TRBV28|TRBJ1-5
TGTGCCAGCAGTGCCCAGGGTAGGAGCAATCAGCCCCAGCATTTT
CASSAQGRSNQPQHF
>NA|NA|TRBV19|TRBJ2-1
TGTGCCAGCAGTACAGGCTACAATGAGCAGTTCTTC
CASSTGYNEQFF
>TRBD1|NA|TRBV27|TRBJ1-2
TGTGCCAGCAGTTTATCGAGGGGGACAGGATCGGGTGGCTACACCTTC
CASSLSRGTGSGGYTF
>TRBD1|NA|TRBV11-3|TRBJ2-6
TGTGCCAGCAGTCCCCAAATGCGGGACAGGGGTTCTGGGGCCAACGTCCTGACTTTC
CASSPQMRDRGSGANVLTF
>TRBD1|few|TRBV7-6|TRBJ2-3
TGTGCCAGCAGCCACGGGGACAGGTCGCAGTATTTT
CASSHGDRSQYF
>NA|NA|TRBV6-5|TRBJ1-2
TGTGCCAGCAGTTACGAGGAAAACTATGGCTACACCTTC
CASSYEENYGYTF
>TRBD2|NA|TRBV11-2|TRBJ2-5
TGTGCCAGCAGCCCCCCGGGACTAGACCCCCAAGAGACCCAGTACTTC
CASSPPGLDPQETQYF
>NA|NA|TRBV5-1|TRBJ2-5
TGCGCCAGTACGGGGTCCAGGGGAGAAGAGACCCAGTACTTC
CASTGSRGEETQYF
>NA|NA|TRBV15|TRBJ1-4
TGTGCCACCAGCAGAGATAGAGGTTATGAAAAACTGTTTTTT
CATSRDRGYEKLFF
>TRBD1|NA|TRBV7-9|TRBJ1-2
TGTGCCAGCAGCTTACAGGGGGCTAATAACTATGGCTACACCTTC
CASSLQGANNYGYTF
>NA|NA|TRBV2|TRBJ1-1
TGTGCCAGCAGGCGACAAACAGAGAACACTGAAGCTTTCTTT
CASRRQTENTEAFF
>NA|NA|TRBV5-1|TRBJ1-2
TGCGCCAGCAGCTCCATGACAGCCTATGGCTACACCTTC
CASSSMTAYGYTF
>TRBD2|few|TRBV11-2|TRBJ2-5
TGTGCCAGCACCCGGGGGGGGCCCCTGTACTTC
CASTRGGPLYF
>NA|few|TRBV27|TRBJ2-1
TGTGCCAGCAGTCCACTAAGGGGTGAGCAGTTCTTC
CASSPLRGEQFF
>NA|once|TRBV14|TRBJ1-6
TGTGCCAGCAGCCGCCAGGCAGGTGGTAAGACACCCCTCCACTTT
CASSRQAGGKTPLHF
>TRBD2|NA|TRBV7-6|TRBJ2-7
TGTGCCAGCAGCTTAGGAAGGTCGCCCGGGAGAGGGGAGGGGTACGAGCAGTACTTC
CASSLGRSPGRGEGYEQYF